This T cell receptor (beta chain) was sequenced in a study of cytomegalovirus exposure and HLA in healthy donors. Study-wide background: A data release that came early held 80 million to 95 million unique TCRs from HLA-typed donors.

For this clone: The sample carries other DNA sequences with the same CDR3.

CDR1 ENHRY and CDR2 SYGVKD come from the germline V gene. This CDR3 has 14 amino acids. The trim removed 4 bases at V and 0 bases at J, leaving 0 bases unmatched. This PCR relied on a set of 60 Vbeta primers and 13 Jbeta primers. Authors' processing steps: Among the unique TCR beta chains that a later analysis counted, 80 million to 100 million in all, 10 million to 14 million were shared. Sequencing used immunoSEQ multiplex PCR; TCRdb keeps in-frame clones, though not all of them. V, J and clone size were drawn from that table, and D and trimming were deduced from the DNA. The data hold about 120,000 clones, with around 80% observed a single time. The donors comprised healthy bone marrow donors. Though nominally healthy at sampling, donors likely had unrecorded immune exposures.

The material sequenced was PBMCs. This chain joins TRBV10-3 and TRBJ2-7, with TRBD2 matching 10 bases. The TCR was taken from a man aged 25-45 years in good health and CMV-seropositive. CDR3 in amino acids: CAISASGSSYEQYF. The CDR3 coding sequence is TGTGCCATCAGTGCTAGCGGGAGCTCCTACGAGCAGTACTTC.